This TCR beta chain was retrieved from a study of T cell repertoires in cytomegalovirus infection. Study background: Public TCR beta signature analysis indicated the presence of both CMV infection and matching HLA type. Study-level findings and limits: The response measured ex vivo was dominated by TCR beta clonotypes (HLA-C-restricted and CMV-specific).

The V end was cut by 5 bases, the J end by 0 bases, with 16 bases between. CDR1 is MNHNY, CDR2 SVGAGI, per germline (reference sequence). The CDR3 runs to 16 residues. With regard to this clonotype: Its target is unknown.

TCRdb analysed the reads with MiXCR anew, one entry per CDR3 protein. Of approximately 770,000 distinct CDR3 sequences in the sample, almost 30% were seen once. V is TRBV6-6 and J is TRBJ1-2; TRBD1 is a possible D gene (5 bases). Sequenced material: cultured CD8+ T cells from PBMCs, taken from culture after CMV antigen stimulation. The sequence came from a human donor in good health (CMV status not recorded). Some clones in this sample may be carry-over from other donors' samples. The CDR3 loop is CASSNELDSTNYGYTF. The DNA of the CDR3 is TGTGCCAGCAGTAACGAACTTGACAGCACTAACTATGGCTACACCTTC.